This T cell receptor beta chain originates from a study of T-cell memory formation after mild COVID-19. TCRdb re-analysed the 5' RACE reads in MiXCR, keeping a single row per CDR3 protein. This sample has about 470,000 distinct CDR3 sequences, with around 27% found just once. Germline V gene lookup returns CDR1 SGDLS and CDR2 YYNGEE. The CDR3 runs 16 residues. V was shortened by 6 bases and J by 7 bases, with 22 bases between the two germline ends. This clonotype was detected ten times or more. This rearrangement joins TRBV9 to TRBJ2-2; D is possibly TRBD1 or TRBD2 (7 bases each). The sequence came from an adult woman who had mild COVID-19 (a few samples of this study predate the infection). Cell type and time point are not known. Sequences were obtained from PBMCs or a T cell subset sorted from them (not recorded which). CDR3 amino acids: CASTPVQGGLVGELFF. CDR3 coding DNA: TGTGCCAGCACCCCTGTTCAGGGGGGGCTGGTCGGGGAGCTGTTTTTT.